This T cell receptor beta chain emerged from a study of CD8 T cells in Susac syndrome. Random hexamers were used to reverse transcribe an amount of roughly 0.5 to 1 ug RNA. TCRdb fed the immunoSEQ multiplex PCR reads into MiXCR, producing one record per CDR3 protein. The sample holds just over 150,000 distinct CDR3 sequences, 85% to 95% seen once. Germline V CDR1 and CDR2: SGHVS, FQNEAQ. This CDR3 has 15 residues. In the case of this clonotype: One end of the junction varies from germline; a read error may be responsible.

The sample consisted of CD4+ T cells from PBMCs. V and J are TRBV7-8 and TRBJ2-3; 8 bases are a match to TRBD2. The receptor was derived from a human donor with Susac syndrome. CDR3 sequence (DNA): TGTGCCAGCACCTTAGTAGCGGGGAGCACAGATACGCAGTATTTT. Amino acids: CASTLVAGSTDTQYF.